The entry below describes one T cell receptor beta chain. Its antigen remains unidentified. Per-base quality was not reported, and no clone a single base away is much larger than it. The source of the sample is a study of shared clonotypes between healthy human individuals (dated by TCRdb to the early 2020s). At the level of the whole study: The cohort comprised a couple of women and a few men aged 18 to 49 years. Libraries were prepared and TCR repertoires were sequenced by different laboratories using diverse techniques, in order to increase sequencing depth and limit assay-specific biases. For each donor, three plates each were used for CD4 naive and CD4 memory, two plates were used for CD8 naive, and one plate was used for CD8 memory. To estimate repertoire size and how much clonotypes are shared between individuals, the study performed deep sequencing of blood TCR repertoires from 4 to 6 healthy adults. Per donor, leukapheresis produced somewhere between about 0.94 and 10 billion PBMCs. Broader findings and caveats from the paper: Across four donors, approximately 5% of naive CD4, approximately 3.6% of naive CD8, roughly 2.2% of memory CD4, and over 0.35% of memory CD8 clonotypes were shared. Pairwise subsampling led to the expectation that sequencing depth would affect the degree of clonotype sharing among donors. Naive subsets generally had larger estimated clonotype richness than memory subsets. Rarefaction of sorted-subset datasets indicated incomplete sequencing despite the large sequencing depth. Higher generation probabilities were observed for clonotypes shared by all four sorted-subset donors than for non-shared clonotypes. Because the study included a small number of donors, the genetic and exposure-history diversity represented was limited. Only blood was sampled, and tissue TCR repertoires likely differ from those in blood.

CD8 naive samples were CD45RO-negative cells positively selected for CCR7, giving a CD45RA+CCR7+ population that excluded TemRA cells. Healthy HIV-negative adults with no recently reported acute infections or vaccinations were included as donors. Every donor was a Caucasian adult residing in Nashville, Tennessee, USA. Blood was obtained by leukapheresis, after which PBMCs were separated by Ficoll-Histopaque density gradient centrifugation and cryopreserved in liquid nitrogen vapor phase. Purity and quantity of every magnetically sorted T cell population were checked by analytical flow cytometry. Each sorted fraction had its genomic DNA isolated and then quantified by UV absorbance on a Nanodrop 2000c. V trim: 6 bases; J trim: 1 base; unmatched bases: 8. The CDR3 goes from the cysteine to the phenylalanine over 15 residues. Only the CDR3 DNA stays, 45 bases, in frame from base 1. The germline V gene yields MDHEN for CDR1 and SYDVKM for CDR2.

Using the deep immunoSEQ assay, multiplex PCR amplified TCR CDR3 regions from genomic DNA. Extracted genomic DNA from each cell subset was distributed evenly across all wells of several immunoSEQ 96-well plates, and each plate was treated as a replicate. For sorted subsets, each replicate PCR was loaded with approximately 0.2 ug genomic DNA, equivalent to 30,000 or so T cell genomes. Purified libraries were quantified with a Qubit 3.0 fluorometer, sized on a Bioanalyzer 2100, and re-quantified with the KAPA Library Quantification kit. Every immunoSEQ 96-well plate was sequenced on a dedicated single-read 150-cycle Illumina NextSeq 550 flow cell. Processing in the source paper ran as follows. The immunoSEQ output contained only junctional sequences without quality scores, so filtering could not match that applied to full-length reads. Sequences were annotated with PyIR, a Python wrapper for IgBLAST v1.9, and V/J genes and CDR3 were assigned using IMGT germline references. Reads were removed for weak V/J assignments (E-value above 1e-6), missing CDR3, stop codons, out-of-frame junctions, or ambiguous translated residues. A V3J clonotype was defined by an identical inferred V gene, J gene, and CDR3 amino acid sequence. Percentage overlap between repertoires was computed as shared unique clonotypes divided by the size of the smaller repertoire. RTK rarefaction, the Chao1 estimator, and Recon v2.1 estimates of unobserved clonotypes were used to assess repertoire richness. OLGA was used to compute generation probabilities for all TCRbeta clonotypes that the gDNA method yielded from a handful of donors. The immuneACCESS repertoire file appears here via TCRdb, limited to in-frame rearrangements. These files lack a portion of the clones; in checked studies, under half of the deficit traces to unresolved V genes, and the cause of the others is not known. D and trimming were read from the DNA, whereas the V and J calls and clone size are those reported in that table. This sample gives about 600,000 clones in total; less than 97% of them show up just once. 0.085% to 0.11% of the sample belongs to the ten largest clones.

Sequencing was done on a sample of naive CD8+ T cells sorted from blood. According to the study, the label for this sample's cell subset or site signals: CD45RA+CCR7+. The chain was built from TRBV28 and TRBJ1-2, with 7 central nucleotides matching TRBD1. The source is a woman aged 30 to 39 in good health. The CDR3 region reads CASSHRQGVNYGYTF. The DNA sequence is TGTGCCAGCAGCCACCGACAGGGAGTTAACTATGGCTACACCTTC.